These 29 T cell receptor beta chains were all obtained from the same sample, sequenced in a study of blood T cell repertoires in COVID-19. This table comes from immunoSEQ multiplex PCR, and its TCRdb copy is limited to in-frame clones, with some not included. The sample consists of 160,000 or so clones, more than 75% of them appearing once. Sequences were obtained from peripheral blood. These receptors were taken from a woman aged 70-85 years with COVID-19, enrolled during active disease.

In DNA, the CDR3 is TGTGCCAGCAGCGTAGGCAGACAGGCTGGACAACGGGCTGGAAACACCATATATTTT. Protein product: CASSVGRQAGQRAGNTIYF. The chain uses TRBV9 and TRBJ1-3; tentative D call: TRBD1 (6 bases). The CDR3 is 19 amino acids. Trimming removed 0 bases at V and 2 bases at J, with 21 bases between. Germline-derived CDR1 and CDR2 are SGDLS and YYNGEE.

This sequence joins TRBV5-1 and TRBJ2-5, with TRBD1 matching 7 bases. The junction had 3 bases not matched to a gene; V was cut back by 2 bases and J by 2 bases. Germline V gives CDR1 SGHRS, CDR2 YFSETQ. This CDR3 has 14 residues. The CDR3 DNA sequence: TGCGCCAGCAGCTTACGGGACAGACAAGAGACCCAGTACTTC. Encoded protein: CASSLRDRQETQYF.

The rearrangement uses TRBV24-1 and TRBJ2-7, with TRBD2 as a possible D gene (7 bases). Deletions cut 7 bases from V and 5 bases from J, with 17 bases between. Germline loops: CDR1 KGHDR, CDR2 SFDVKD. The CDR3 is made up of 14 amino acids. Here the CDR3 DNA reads TGTGCCACCAGCGCCTTGGGGGGGGCCGACGAGCAGTACTTC. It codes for CATSALGGADEQYF.

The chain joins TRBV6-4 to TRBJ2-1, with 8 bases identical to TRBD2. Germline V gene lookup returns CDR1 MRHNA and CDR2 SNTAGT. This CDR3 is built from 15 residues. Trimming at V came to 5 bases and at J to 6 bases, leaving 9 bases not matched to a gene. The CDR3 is CASSPVAGRGNEQFF. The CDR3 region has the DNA TGTGCCAGCAGTCCTGTAGCGGGGAGGGGCAATGAGCAGTTCTTC.

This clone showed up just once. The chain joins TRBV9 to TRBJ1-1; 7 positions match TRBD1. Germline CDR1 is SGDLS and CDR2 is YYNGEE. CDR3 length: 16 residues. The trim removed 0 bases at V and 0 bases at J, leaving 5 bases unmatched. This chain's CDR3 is CASSVALGGLNTEAFF. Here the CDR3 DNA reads TGTGCCAGCAGCGTAGCTTTAGGGGGCCTGAACACTGAAGCTTTCTTT.

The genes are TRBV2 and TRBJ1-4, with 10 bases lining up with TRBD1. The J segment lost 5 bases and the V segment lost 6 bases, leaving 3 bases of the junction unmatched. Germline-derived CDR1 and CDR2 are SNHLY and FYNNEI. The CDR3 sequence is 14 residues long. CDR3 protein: CASREDRGNEKLFF. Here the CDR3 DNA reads TGTGCCAGCAGGGAGGACAGGGGGAATGAAAAACTGTTTTTT.

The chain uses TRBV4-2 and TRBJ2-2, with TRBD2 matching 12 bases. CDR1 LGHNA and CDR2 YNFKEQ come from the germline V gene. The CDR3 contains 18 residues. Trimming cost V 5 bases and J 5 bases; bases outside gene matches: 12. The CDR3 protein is CASSSGPSGGARTGELFF. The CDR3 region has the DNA TGTGCCAGCAGCAGCGGTCCTAGCGGGGGGGCGAGAACCGGGGAGCTGTTTTTT.

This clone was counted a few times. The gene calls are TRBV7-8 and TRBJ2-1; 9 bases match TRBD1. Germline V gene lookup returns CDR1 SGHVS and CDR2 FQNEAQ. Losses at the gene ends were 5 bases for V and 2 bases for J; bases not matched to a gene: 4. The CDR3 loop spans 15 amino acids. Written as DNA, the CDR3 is TGTGCCAGCAGCCCCCGGACAGGGGCCTACAATGAGCAGTTCTTC. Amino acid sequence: CASSPRTGAYNEQFF.

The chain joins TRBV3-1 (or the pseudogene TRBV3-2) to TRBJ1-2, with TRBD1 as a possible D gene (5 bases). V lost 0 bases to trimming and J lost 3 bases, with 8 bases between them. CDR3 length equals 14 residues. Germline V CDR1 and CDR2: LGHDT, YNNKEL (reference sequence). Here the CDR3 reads CASSQDRDHYGYTF. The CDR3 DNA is TGTGCCAGCAGCCAAGACAGGGATCACTATGGCTACACCTTC.

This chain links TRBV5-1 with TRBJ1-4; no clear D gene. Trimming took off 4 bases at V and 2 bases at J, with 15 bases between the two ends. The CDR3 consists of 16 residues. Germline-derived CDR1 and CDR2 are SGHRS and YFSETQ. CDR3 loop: CASSLIGSLTNEKLFF. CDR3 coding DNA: TGCGCCAGCAGCCTTATCGGGTCGTTGACTAATGAAAAACTGTTTTTT.

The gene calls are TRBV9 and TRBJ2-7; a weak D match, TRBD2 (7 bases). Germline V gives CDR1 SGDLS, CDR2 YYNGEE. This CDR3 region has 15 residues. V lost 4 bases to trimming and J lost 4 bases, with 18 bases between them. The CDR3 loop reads CASSTGRGRLYEQYF. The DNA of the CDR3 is TGTGCCAGCAGCACTGGGCGGGGGCGCCTATACGAGCAGTACTTC.

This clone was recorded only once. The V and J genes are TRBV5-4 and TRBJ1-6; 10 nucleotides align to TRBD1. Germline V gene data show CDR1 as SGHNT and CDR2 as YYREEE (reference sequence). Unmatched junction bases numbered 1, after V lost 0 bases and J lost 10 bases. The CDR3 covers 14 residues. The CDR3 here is CASSLATGGSPLHF. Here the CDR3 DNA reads TGTGCCAGCAGCTTGGCGACAGGGGGCTCACCCCTCCACTTT.

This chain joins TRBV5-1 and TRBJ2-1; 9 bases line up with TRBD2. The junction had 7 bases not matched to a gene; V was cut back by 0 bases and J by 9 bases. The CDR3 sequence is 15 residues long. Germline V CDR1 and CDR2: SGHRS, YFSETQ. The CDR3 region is CASSLAPRGGAEQFF. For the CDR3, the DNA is TGCGCCAGCAGCTTGGCCCCGCGGGGGGGGGCTGAGCAGTTCTTC. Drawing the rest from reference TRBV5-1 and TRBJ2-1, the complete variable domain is KAGVTQTPRYLIKTRGQQVTLSCSPISGHRSVSWYQQTPGQGLQFLFEYFSETQRNKGNFPGRFSGRQFSNSRSEMNVSTLELGDSALYLCASSLAPRGGAEQFFGPGTRLTVL.

The CDR3, as DNA: TGTGCCAGCTCACCCCTTGCAGGGCGGACTGAAGCTTTCTTT. Translated, it gives CASSPLAGRTEAFF. This chain joins TRBV18 and TRBJ1-1; TRBD1 might be the D (5 bases). CDR3 length equals 14 residues. Germline V gives CDR1 KGHSH, CDR2 LQKENI. V lost 3 bases, J lost 5 bases, and 13 bases lay in between. Complete variable domain (other parts from reference TRBV18 and TRBJ1-1): NAGVMQNPRHLVRRRGQEARLRCSPMKGHSHVYWYRQLPEEGLKFMVYLQKENIIDESGMPKERFSAEFPKEGPSILRIQQVVRGDSAAYFCASSPLAGRTEAFFGQGTRLTVV.

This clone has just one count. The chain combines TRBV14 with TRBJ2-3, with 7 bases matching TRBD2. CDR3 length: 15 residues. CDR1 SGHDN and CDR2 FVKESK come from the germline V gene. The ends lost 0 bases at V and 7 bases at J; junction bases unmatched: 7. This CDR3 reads CASSQDRGDYYTQYF. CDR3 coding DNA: TGTGCCAGCAGCCAAGATCGGGGGGATTATTATACGCAGTATTTT.

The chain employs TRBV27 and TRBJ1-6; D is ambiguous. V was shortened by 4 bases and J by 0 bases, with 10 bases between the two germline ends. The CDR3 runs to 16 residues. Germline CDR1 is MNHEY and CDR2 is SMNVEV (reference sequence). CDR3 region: CASSSWESSYNSPLHF. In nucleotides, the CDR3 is TGTGCCAGCAGTTCGTGGGAGAGCTCCTATAATTCACCCCTCCACTTT.

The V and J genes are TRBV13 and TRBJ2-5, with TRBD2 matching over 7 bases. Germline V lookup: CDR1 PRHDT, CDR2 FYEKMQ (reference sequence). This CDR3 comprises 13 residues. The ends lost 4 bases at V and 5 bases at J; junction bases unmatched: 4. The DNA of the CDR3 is TGTGCCAGCAGCTGGGGGGGAGAGGAGACCCAGTACTTC. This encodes CASSWGGEETQYF.

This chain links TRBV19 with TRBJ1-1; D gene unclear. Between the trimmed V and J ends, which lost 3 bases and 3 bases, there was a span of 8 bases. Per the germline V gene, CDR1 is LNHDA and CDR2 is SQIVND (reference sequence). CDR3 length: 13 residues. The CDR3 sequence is CASSMEDYTEAFF. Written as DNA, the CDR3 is TGTGCCAGTAGTATGGAGGACTACACTGAAGCTTTCTTT.

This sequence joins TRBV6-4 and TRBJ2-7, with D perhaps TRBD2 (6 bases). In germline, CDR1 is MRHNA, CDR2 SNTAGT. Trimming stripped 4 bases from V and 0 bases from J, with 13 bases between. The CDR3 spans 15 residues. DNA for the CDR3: TGTGCCAGCAGTGTGTCCCCGGGGGACTCCTACGAGCAGTACTTC. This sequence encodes CASSVSPGDSYEQYF.

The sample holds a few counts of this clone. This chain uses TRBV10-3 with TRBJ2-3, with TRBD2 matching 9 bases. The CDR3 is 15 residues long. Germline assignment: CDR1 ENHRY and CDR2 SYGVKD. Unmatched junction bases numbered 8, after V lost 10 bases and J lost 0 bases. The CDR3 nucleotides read TGTGCCACCGCCGGGACTAGCACTAGCACAGATACGCAGTATTTT. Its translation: CATAGTSTSTDTQYF.

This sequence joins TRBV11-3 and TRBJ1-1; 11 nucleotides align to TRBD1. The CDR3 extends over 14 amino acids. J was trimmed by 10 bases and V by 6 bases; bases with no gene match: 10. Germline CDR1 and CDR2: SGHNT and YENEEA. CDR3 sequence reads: CASRAGDRGSGAFF. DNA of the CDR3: TGTGCCAGCAGGGCGGGGGACAGGGGGTCGGGAGCTTTCTTT.

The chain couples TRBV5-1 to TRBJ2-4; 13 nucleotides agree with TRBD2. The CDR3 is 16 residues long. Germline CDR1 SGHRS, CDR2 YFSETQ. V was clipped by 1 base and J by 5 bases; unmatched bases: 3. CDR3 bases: TGCGCCAGCAGCTTGTTACTAGCGGGGGGGCAAAACATTCAGTACTTC. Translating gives CASSLLLAGGQNIQYF.

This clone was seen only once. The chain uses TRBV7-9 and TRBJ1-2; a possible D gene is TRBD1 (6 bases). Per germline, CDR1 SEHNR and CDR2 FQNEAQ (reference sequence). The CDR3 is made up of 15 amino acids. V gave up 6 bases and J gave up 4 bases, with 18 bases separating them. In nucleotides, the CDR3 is TGTGCCAGCAGGCCTGAGCGGGGGGCTACCTATGGCTACACCTTC. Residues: CASRPERGATYGYTF.

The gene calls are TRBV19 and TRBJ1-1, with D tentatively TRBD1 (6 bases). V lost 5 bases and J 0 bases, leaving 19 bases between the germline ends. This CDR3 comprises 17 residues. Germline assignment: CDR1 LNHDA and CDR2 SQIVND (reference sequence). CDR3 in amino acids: CASSPQGRTSMNTEAFF. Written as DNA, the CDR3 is TGTGCCAGTAGTCCCCAGGGGCGGACCTCTATGAACACTGAAGCTTTCTTT.

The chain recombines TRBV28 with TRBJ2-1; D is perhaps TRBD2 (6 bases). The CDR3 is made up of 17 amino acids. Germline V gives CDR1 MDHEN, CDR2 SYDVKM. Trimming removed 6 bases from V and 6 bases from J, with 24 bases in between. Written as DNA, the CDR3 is TGTGCCAGCAGCGTACCTAACGCCAGGGAGGTCGGCAATGAGCAGTTCTTC. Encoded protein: CASSVPNAREVGNEQFF.

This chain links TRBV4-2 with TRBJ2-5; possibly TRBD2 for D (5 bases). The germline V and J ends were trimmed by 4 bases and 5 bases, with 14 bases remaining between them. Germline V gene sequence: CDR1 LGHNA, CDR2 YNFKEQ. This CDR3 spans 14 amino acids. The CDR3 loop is CASSPSTGEETQYF. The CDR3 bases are TGTGCCAGCAGCCCATCGACCGGGGAGGAGACCCAGTACTTC.

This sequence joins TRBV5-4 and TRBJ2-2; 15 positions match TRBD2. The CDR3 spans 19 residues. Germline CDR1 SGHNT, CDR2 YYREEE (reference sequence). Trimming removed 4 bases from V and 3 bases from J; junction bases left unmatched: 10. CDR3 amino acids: CASSPPRTSGGGYTGELFF. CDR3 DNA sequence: TGTGCCAGCAGCCCACCTCGGACTAGCGGGGGGGGGTACACCGGGGAGCTGTTTTTT.

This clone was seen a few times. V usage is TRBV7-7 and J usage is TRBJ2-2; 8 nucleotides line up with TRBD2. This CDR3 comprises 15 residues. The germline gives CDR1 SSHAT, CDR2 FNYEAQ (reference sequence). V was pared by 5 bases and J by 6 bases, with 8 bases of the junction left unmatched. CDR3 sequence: CASSPYGGAAGELFF. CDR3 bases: TGTGCCAGCAGCCCTTACGGGGGGGCTGCCGGGGAGCTGTTTTTT.

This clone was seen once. The CDR3 DNA follows: TGTGCCAGCGGCCGGGAGGGGGCGAACACTGAAGCTTTCTTT. Protein product: CASGREGANTEAFF. The chain joins TRBV7-9 to TRBJ1-1, with 7 bases matching TRBD1. This CDR3 has 14 amino acids. The ends lost 8 bases at V and 1 base at J; junction bases unmatched: 7. CDR1 SEHNR and CDR2 FQNEAQ come from the germline V gene (reference sequence). Full variable domain (missing parts from reference TRBV7-9 and TRBJ1-1): DTGVSQNPRHKITKRGQNVTFRCDPISEHNRLYWYRQTLGQGPEFLTYFQNEAQLEKSRLLSDRFSAERPKGSFSTLEIQRTEQGDSAMYLCASGREGANTEAFFGQGTRLTVV.